The 17 T cell receptor beta chains in this list originate from one sample, sequenced in a study of OX40 agonist ivuxolimab in advanced cancers. Profiled with immunoSEQ multiplex PCR; TCRdb holds only in-frame clones, not every one. The sample yields about 76,000 clones, 80% to 90% seen once. The sequencing used CD4+ or CD8+ T cells sorted from blood, collected in a trial of the OX40 agonist ivuxolimab. The receptors shown here come from an adult with an advanced solid tumor such as melanoma, head and neck, liver or kidney cancer.

This chain links TRBV18 with TRBJ1-1; weak D call: TRBD1 (6 bases). Trimming took 1 base from V and 1 from J, leaving 16 bases between them. The germline V gene has CDR1 KGHSH and CDR2 LQKENI. The CDR3 contains 17 residues. CDR3 protein: CASSPLGGAGGNTEAFF. The CDR3 DNA reads TGTGCCAGCTCACCACTAGGGGGGGCAGGAGGGAACACTGAAGCTTTCTTT.

The chain links TRBV7-3 to TRBJ2-3; D possibly uses TRBD1 or TRBD2 (5 bases each). CDR1 and CDR2 from the germline V gene are SGHTA and FQGTGA. The CDR3 loop spans 13 amino acids. V was pared by 7 bases and J by 1 base, with 9 bases between. CDR3 coding DNA: TGTGCCAGCACCGGGGCGGGCACAGATACGCAGTATTTT. Protein product: CASTGAGTDTQYF.

This clone has just a few counts. This chain links TRBV4-1 with TRBJ2-1; the D gene is possibly TRBD2 (7 bases). V gave up 2 bases and J gave up 2 bases, with 13 bases separating them. The germline V gene encodes CDR1 MGHRA and CDR2 YSYEKL. The CDR3 contains 16 residues. CDR3 nucleotide sequence: TGCGCCAGCAGCCAACTCGGGGGGCGCGCCTACAATGAGCAGTTCTTC. This sequence encodes CASSQLGGRAYNEQFF.

The V gene is TRBV5-6, the J gene TRBJ2-5, with a tentative D call TRBD1 (7 bases). The CDR3 runs to 17 residues. With 3 bases removed from V and 2 bases from J, the gap between germline ends came to 20 bases. Germline V gene lookup returns CDR1 SGHDT and CDR2 YYEEEE. CDR3 sequence (DNA): TGTGCCAGCAGCTCCGTTATAGAGACAGGGACTCAAGAGACCCAGTACTTC. Protein: CASSSVIETGTQETQYF. Looking up the rest from reference TRBV5-6 and TRBJ2-5 gives the full variable domain: DAGVTQSPTHLIKTRGQQVTLRCSPKSGHDTVSWYQQALGQGPQFIFQYYEEEERQRGNFPDRFSGHQFPNYSSELNVNALLLGDSALYLCASSSVIETGTQETQYFGPGTRLLVL.

Only one count was recorded for this clone. The chain links TRBV29-1 to TRBJ2-3; TRBD2 matches 7 bases. Germline V gives CDR1 SQVTM, CDR2 ANQGSEA. V trimming: 1 base; J trimming: 3 bases; junction bases outside the gene matches: 4. The CDR3 loop spans 14 amino acids. Here the CDR3 DNA reads TGCAGCGTTGAAGGTGGGGACTATACAGATACGCAGTATTTT. This sequence encodes CSVEGGDYTDTQYF.

The V and J genes are TRBV7-3 and TRBJ2-3; the match to TRBD2 covers 10 bases. This CDR3 contains 16 residues. Losses at the gene ends were 2 bases for V and 1 base for J; bases not matched to a gene: 3. Germline loops: CDR1 SGHTA, CDR2 FQGTGA. The CDR3 region is CASSLGTSGGTDTQYF. The CDR3 DNA reads TGTGCCAGCAGCTTAGGCACTAGCGGGGGCACAGATACGCAGTATTTT.

The chain employs TRBV2 and TRBJ2-7; D possibly uses TRBD1 or TRBD2 (5 bases each). This CDR3 comprises 14 residues. V was shortened by 7 bases and J by 0 bases, with 13 bases between the two germline ends. The germline gives CDR1 SNHLY, CDR2 FYNNEI. The CDR3 region has the DNA TGTGCCAGCATTGGGGACCTGAGCTCCTACGAGCAGTACTTC. Translating it yields CASIGDLSSYEQYF.

This chain joins TRBV7-9 and TRBJ1-1; D call uncertain. V dropped 4 bases and J dropped 6 bases, with 12 bases sitting between them. The CDR3 extends over 13 amino acids. Germline lookup yields CDR1 SEHNR and CDR2 FQNEAQ (reference sequence). CDR3: CASSYRGVPEAFF. DNA of the CDR3: TGTGCCAGCAGCTACCGGGGAGTTCCTGAAGCTTTCTTT. The whole variable domain, filled in from reference TRBV7-9 and TRBJ1-1, reads DTGVSQNPRHKITKRGQNVTFRCDPISEHNRLYWYRQTLGQGPEFLTYFQNEAQLEKSRLLSDRFSAERPKGSFSTLEIQRTEQGDSAMYLCASSYRGVPEAFFGQGTRLTVV.

The chain joins TRBV28 to TRBJ1-2; D is unclear. This CDR3 has 13 amino acids. CDR1 MDHEN and CDR2 SYDVKM come from the germline V gene. V was pared by 5 bases and J by 4 bases, with 11 bases between. CDR3 region: CASSPTISYGYTF. CDR3 DNA sequence: TGTGCCAGCAGTCCTACCATTTCCTATGGCTACACCTTC.

In regard to this clone: An end of the junction differs from the germline gene, which may be a read error. The rearrangement uses TRBV15 and TRBJ1-1, with D unclear. This CDR3 comprises 16 residues. The V gene's germline CDR1 is LNHNV and CDR2 YYDKDF (reference sequence). DNA of the CDR3: TGTGCCACCAGCACCTCCACCGGCAGGATGAACACTGAAACTTTCTTT. This encodes CATSTSTGRMNTETFF.

This sequence joins TRBV9 and TRBJ2-7; 9 positions match TRBD2. Per the germline V gene, CDR1 is SGDLS and CDR2 is YYNGEE. V dropped 0 bases and J dropped 4; count of bases not matched to a gene: 8. The CDR3 totals 16 residues. The CDR3: CASSVAPVAGAYEQYF. The CDR3 nucleotides are TGTGCCAGCAGCGTAGCCCCGGTAGCGGGAGCGTACGAGCAGTACTTC. The variable domain in full, completed from reference TRBV9 and TRBJ2-7, reads DSGVTQTPKHLITATGQRVTLRCSPRSGDLSVYWYQQSLDQGLQFLIQYYNGEERAKGNILERFSAQQFPDLHSELNLSSLELGDSALYFCASSVAPVAGAYEQYFGPGTRLTVT.

The chain has TRBV7-2 and TRBJ2-5; maybe TRBD2 (7 bases). The CDR3 has 16 amino acids. The germline V gene encodes CDR1 SGHTA and CDR2 FQGNSA. Trimming shortened V by 1 base and J by 0 bases, and 12 bases separated the two germline ends. CDR3 nucleotides: TGTGCCAGCAGCTTAGTGCGGGGGCTCTACCAAGAGACCCAGTACTTC. Protein sequence: CASSLVRGLYQETQYF.

This chain joins TRBV6-5 and TRBJ1-1; D is ambiguous. Germline-derived CDR1 and CDR2 are MNHEY and SVGAGI. This CDR3 region has 11 residues. Deletions cut 5 bases from V and 3 bases from J, with 4 bases between. CDR3 nucleotide sequence: TGTGCCAGCAGTAAGTACACTGAAGCTTTCTTT. Translation gives CASSKYTEAFF.

The gene calls are TRBV9 and TRBJ2-1; possible D gene TRBD1, 5 bases. Germline lookup yields CDR1 SGDLS and CDR2 YYNGEE. V lost 1 base and J lost 6, with 8 bases in between. The CDR3 length is 13 residues. The chain's CDR3 is CASSVLGANEQFF. CDR3 in DNA: TGTGCCAGCAGCGTATTAGGGGCCAATGAGCAGTTCTTC.

This chain joins TRBV30 and TRBJ2-1, with 12 bases lining up with TRBD1. After removal of 0 bases from V and 15 bases from J, the junction contained 9 bases not matched to a gene. From germline, CDR1 is GTSNPN and CDR2 SVGIG (reference sequence). This CDR3 is 14 amino acids long. CDR3 region: CAWSVWDRGRGLFF. CDR3 DNA sequence: TGTGCCTGGAGTGTCTGGGACAGGGGGCGCGGCCTGTTCTTC.

The chain links TRBV2 to TRBJ2-7; perhaps TRBD2 as D (5 bases). The CDR3 length is 13 residues. CDR1 is SNHLY and CDR2 is FYNNEI in the germline V gene. The V gene lost 4 bases and the J gene lost 3 bases, with 10 bases spanning the gap. The CDR3 nucleotides are TGTGCCAGCAGTGTTTTAGCGATCTACGAGCAGTACTTC. Its translation is CASSVLAIYEQYF.

V is TRBV28 and J is TRBJ2-7; TRBD2 matches 9 bases. After removal of 2 bases from V and 3 bases from J, the junction contained 5 bases not matched to a gene. Germline CDR1 MDHEN, CDR2 SYDVKM. The CDR3 covers 15 residues. The CDR3 spells CASSLAASGDYEQYF. The CDR3 region has the DNA TGTGCCAGCAGTTTAGCGGCTAGCGGGGACTACGAGCAGTACTTC. The complete variable domain, with remaining parts taken from reference TRBV28 and TRBJ2-7, reads DVKVTQSSRYLVKRTGEKVFLECVQDMDHENMFWYRQDPGLGLRLIYFSYDVKMKEKGDIPEGYSVSREKKERFSLILESASTNQTSMYLCASSLAASGDYEQYFGPGTRLTVT.